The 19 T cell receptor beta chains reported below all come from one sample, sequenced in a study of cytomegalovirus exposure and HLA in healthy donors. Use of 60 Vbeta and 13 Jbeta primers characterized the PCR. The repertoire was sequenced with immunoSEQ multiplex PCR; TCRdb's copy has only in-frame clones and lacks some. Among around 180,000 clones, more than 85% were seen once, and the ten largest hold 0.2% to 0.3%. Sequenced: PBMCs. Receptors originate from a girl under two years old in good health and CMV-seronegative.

The CDR3 loop is CASSLLTALSYNSPLHF. In DNA, the CDR3 is TGTGCCAGCAGTTTGTTGACTGCTCTCTCCTATAATTCACCCCTCCACTTT. The V and J genes are TRBV7-8 and TRBJ1-6; D not certain. V was shortened by 6 bases and J by 0 bases, with 15 bases between the two germline ends. Germline V gene lookup returns CDR1 SGHVS and CDR2 FQNEAQ. This CDR3 contains 17 residues. Filled out from reference TRBV7-8 and TRBJ1-6, the complete variable domain reads GAGVSQSPRYKVAKRGQDVALRCDPISGHVSLFWYQQALGQGPEFLTYFQNEAQLDKSGLPSDRFFAERPEGSVSTLKIQRTQQEDSAVYLCASSLLTALSYNSPLHFGNGTRLTVT.

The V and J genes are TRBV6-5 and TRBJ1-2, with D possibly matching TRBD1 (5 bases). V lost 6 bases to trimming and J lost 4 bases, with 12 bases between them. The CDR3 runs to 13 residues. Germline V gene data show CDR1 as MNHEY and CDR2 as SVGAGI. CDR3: CASRKGASYGYTF. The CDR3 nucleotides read TGTGCCAGCAGGAAAGGGGCCAGCTATGGCTACACCTTC.

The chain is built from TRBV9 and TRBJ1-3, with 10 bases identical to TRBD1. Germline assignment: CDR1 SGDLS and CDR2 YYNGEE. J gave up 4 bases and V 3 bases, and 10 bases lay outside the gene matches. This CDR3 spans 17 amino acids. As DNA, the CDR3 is TGTGCCAGCAGCGCCCCCGGGACAGGGGAGGGCGGAAACACCATATATTTT. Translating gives CASSAPGTGEGGNTIYF.

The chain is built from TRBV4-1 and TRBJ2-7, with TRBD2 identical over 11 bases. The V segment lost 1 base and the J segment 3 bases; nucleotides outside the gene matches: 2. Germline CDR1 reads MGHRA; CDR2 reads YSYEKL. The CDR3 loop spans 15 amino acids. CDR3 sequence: CASSQGTSGYYEQYF. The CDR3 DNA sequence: TGCGCCAGCAGCCAAGGGACTAGCGGGTACTACGAGCAGTACTTC.

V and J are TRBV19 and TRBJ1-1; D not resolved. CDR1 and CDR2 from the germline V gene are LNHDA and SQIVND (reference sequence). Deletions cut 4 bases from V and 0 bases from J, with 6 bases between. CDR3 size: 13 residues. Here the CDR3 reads CASSTTMNTEAFF. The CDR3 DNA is TGTGCCAGTAGTACCACTATGAACACTGAAGCTTTCTTT.

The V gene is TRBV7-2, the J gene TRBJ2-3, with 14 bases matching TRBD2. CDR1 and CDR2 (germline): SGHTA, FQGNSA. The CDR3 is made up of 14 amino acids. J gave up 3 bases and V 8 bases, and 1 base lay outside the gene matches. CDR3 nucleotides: TGTGCCAGCGGACTAGCGGGGGGAACAGATACGCAGTATTTT. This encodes CASGLAGGTDTQYF.

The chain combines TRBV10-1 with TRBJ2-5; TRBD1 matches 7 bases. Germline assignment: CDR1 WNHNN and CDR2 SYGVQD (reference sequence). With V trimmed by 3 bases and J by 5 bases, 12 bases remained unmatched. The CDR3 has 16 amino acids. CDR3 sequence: CASSESNDRDWETQYF. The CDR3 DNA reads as TGCGCCAGCAGTGAATCCAACGACAGGGATTGGGAGACCCAGTACTTC.

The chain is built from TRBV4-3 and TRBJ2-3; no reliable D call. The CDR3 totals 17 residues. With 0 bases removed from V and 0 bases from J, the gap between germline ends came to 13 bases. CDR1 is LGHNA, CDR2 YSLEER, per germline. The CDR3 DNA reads TGCGCCAGCAGCCAAGATAGGCGGTACACTAGCACAGATACGCAGTATTTT. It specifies CASSQDRRYTSTDTQYF.

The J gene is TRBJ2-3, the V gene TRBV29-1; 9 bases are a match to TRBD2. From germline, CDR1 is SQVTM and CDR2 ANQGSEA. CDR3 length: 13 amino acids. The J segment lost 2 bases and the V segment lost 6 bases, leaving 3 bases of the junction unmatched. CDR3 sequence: CSVGGGATDTQYF. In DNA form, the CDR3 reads TGCAGCGTCGGCGGGGGGGCCACAGATACGCAGTATTTT.

The CDR3: CASSGGENSPLHF. For the CDR3, the DNA is TGTGCCAGCAGCGGTGGTGAGAATTCACCCCTCCACTTT. The chain uses TRBV9 and TRBJ1-6; D uncertain. Germline CDR1 reads SGDLS; CDR2 reads YYNGEE. Trimming left V 3 bases short and J 7 bases short, with 8 bases between. This CDR3 spans 13 amino acids.

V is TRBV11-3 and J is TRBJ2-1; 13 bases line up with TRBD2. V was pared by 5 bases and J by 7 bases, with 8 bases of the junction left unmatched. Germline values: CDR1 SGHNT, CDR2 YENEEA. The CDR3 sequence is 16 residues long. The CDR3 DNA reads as TGTGCCAGCAGCCCACACTGGACTAGCGGGAGTAATGAGCAGTTCTTC. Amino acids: CASSPHWTSGSNEQFF.

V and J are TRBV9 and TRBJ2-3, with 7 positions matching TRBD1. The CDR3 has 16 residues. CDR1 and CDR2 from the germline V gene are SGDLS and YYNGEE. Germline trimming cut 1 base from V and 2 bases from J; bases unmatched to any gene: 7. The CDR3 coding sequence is TGTGCCAGCAGCGTACTAGGGGGCTCCCACACAGATACGCAGTATTTT. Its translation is CASSVLGGSHTDTQYF. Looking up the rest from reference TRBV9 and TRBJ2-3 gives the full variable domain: DSGVTQTPKHLITATGQRVTLRCSPRSGDLSVYWYQQSLDQGLQFLIQYYNGEERAKGNILERFSAQQFPDLHSELNLSSLELGDSALYFCASSVLGGSHTDTQYFGPGTRLTVL.

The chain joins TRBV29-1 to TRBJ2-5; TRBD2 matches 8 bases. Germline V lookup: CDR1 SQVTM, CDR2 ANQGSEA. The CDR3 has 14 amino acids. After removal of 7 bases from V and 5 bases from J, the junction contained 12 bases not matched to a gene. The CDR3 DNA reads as TGCAGCGCCAGGGGCGGGGGGAGCGGTGAGACCCAGTACTTC. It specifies CSARGGGSGETQYF.

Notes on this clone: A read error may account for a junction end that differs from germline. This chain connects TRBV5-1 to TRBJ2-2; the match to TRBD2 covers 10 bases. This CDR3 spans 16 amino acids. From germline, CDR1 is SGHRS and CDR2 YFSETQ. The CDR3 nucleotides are TGCGCCGGCAGCCTGTCTAGCGGGAGGAACACCGGGGAGCTGTTTTTT. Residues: CAGSLSSGRNTGELFF.

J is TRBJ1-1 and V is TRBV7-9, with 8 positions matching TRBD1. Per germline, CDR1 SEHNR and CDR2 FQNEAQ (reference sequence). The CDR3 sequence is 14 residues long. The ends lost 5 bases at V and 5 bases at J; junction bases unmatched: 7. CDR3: CASSPTGGGTEAFF. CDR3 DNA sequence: TGTGCCAGCAGCCCCACAGGGGGAGGGACTGAAGCTTTCTTT. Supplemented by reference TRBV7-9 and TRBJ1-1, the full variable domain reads DTGVSQNPRHKITKRGQNVTFRCDPISEHNRLYWYRQTLGQGPEFLTYFQNEAQLEKSRLLSDRFSAERPKGSFSTLEIQRTEQGDSAMYLCASSPTGGGTEAFFGQGTRLTVV.

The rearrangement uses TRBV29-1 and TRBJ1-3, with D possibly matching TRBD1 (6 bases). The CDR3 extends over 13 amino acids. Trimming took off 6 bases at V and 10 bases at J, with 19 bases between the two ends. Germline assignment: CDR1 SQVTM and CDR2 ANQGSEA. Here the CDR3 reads CSVTGRQTSTIYF. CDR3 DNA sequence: TGCAGCGTCACAGGGAGACAAACAAGTACCATATATTTT. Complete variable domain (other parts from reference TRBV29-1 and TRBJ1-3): SAVISQKPSRDICQRGTSLTIQCQVDSQVTMMFWYRQQPGQSLTLIATANQGSEATYESGFVIDKFPISRPNLTFSTLTVSNMSPEDSSIYLCSVTGRQTSTIYFGEGSWLTVV.

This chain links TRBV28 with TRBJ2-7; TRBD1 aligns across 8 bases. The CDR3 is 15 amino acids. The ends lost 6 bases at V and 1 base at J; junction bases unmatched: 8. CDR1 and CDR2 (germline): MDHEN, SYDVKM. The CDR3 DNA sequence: TGTGCCAGCAGCAGCAGGGGGCCGGGATCCTACGAGCAGTACTTC. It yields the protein CASSSRGPGSYEQYF.

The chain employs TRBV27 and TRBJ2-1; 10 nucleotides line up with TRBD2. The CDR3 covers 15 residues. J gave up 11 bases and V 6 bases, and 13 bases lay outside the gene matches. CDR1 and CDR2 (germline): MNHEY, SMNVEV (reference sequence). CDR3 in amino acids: CASRHVAGGHRQQFF. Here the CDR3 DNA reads TGTGCCAGCAGACACGTAGCGGGGGGCCACCGTCAGCAGTTCTTC.

CDR3 in DNA: TGCGCCAGCAGCTTGGACAGCGGTGCGCAGTATTTT. As protein: CASSLDSGAQYF. V is TRBV5-1 and J is TRBJ2-3; D perhaps matches TRBD2 (5 bases). The CDR3 is 12 residues long. In germline, CDR1 is SGHRS, CDR2 YFSETQ. Deletions cut 0 bases from V and 10 bases from J, with 9 bases between.